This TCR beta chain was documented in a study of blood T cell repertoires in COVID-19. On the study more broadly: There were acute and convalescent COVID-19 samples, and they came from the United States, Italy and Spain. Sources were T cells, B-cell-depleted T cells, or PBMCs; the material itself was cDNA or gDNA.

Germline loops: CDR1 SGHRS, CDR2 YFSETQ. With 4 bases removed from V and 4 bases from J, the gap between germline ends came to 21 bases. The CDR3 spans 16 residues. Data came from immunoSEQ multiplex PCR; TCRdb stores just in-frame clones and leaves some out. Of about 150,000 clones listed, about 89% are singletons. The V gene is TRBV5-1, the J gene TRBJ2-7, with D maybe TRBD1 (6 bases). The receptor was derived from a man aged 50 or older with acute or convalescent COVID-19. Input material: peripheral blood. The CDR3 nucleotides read TGCGCCAGCAGCCACCTACCCGGACAGCCCGGTTACGAGCAGTACTTC. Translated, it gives CASSHLPGQPGYEQYF.